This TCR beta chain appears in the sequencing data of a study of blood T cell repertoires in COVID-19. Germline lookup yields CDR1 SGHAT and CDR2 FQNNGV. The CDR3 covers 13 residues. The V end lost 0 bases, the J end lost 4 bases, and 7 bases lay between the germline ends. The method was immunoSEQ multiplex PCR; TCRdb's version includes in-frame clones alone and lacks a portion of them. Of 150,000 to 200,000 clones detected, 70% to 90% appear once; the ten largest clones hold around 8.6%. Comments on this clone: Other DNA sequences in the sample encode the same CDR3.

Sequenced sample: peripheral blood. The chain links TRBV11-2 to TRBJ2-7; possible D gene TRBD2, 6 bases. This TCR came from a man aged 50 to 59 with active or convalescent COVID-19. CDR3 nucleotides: TGTGCCAGCAGCTTAGATCGGGGGTACGAGCAGTACTTC. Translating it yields CASSLDRGYEQYF.